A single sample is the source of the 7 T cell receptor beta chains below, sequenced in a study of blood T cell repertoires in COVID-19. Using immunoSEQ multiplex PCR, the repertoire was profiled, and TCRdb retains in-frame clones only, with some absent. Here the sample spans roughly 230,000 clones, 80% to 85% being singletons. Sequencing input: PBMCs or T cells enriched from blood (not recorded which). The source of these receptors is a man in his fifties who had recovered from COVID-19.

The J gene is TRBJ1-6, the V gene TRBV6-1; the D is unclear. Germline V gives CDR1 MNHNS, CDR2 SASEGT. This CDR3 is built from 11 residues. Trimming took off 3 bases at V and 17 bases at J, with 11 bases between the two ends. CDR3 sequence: CASSDHSIFHF. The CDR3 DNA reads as TGTGCCAGCAGTGATCACAGTATCTTCCACTTT.

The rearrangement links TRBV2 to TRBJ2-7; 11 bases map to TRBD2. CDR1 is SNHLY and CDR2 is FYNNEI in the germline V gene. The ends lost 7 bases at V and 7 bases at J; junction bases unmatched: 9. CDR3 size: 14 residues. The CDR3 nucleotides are TGTGCCAGCACCCTTAGCGGGAGGGCCTGGGAGCAGTACTTC. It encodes CASTLSGRAWEQYF.

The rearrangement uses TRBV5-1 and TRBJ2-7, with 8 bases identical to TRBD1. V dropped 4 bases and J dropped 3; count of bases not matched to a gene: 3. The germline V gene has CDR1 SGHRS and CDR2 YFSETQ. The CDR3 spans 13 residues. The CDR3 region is CASSGTGGYEQYF. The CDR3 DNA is TGCGCCAGCAGCGGAACAGGGGGCTACGAGCAGTACTTC.

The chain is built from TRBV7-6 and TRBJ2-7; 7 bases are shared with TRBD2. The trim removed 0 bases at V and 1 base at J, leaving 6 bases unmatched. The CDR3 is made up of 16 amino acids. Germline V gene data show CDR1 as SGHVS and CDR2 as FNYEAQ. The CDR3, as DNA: TGTGCCAGCAGCTTAGCGACTAGCTCGTCGTCCTACGAGCAGTACTTC. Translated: CASSLATSSSSYEQYF.

The CDR3 spells CASSSGQGFYGYTF. Here the CDR3 DNA reads TGTGCCAGCAGCAGTGGACAGGGATTCTATGGCTACACCTTC. The chain recombines TRBV28 with TRBJ1-2; TRBD1 matches 8 bases. Germline V lookup: CDR1 MDHEN, CDR2 SYDVKM. J gave up 4 bases and V 6 bases, and 7 bases lay outside the gene matches. This CDR3 spans 14 amino acids.

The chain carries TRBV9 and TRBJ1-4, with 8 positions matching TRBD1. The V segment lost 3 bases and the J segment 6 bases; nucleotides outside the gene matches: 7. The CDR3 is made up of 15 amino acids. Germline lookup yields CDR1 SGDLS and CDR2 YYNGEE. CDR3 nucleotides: TGTGCCAGCAGCGGCCCGACAGGGGTGGATGAAAAACTGTTTTTT. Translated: CASSGPTGVDEKLFF.

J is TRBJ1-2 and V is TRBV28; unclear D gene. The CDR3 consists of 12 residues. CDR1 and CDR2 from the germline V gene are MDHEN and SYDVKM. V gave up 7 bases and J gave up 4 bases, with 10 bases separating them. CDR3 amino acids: CASISGFYGYTF. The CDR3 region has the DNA TGTGCCAGCATCTCAGGATTCTATGGCTACACCTTC.